This TCR beta chain was documented in a study of T cell responses to AZD1222 COVID-19 vaccine. The V gene lost 1 base and the J gene lost 1 base, with 9 bases spanning the gap. This CDR3 is 14 amino acids long. Germline V gene data show CDR1 as SGDLS and CDR2 as YYNGEE. Profiling relied on immunoSEQ multiplex PCR, and the TCRdb table lists in-frame clones only, not all of them. This sample has around 91,000 clones, with approximately 90% found just once. This chain links TRBV9 with TRBJ2-7, with D possibly being TRBD1 (6 bases). This specimen consisted of peripheral blood, obtained on day 0 of AZD1222 vaccination. The TCR sequence derives from an adult in good health. The CDR3 DNA sequence: TGTGCCAGCAGCGTACAGGACAGATCCTACGAGCAGTACTTC. Translated, it gives CASSVQDRSYEQYF.